The next 5 T cell receptor beta chains were all read from a single sample in a study of shared clonotypes between healthy human individuals. TCRdb keeps only in-frame clones here, not all; method: immunoSEQ multiplex PCR. Here the sample spans millions of clones, approximately 95% being singletons. Sequencing was performed on naive CD4+ T cells sorted from blood. Subset denoted: CD45RA+ positively selected. The receptors were sampled from a man younger than 35 in good health.

The V gene is TRBV4-3, the J gene TRBJ2-3; D not resolved. Germline loops: CDR1 LGHNA, CDR2 YSLEER. Trimming cost V 0 bases and J 3 bases, with 7 bases left between them. The CDR3 consists of 14 residues. The DNA of the CDR3 is TGCGCCAGCAGCCAAGAATTCAGAACAGATACGCAGTATTTT. Translation gives CASSQEFRTDTQYF.

The chain uses TRBV7-6 and TRBJ2-1; 8 bases are a match to TRBD2. Germline V gene sequence: CDR1 SGHVS, CDR2 FNYEAQ. CDR3 length equals 15 residues. Trimming removed 5 bases from V and 4 bases from J; junction bases left unmatched: 7. As DNA, the CDR3 is TGTGCCAGCAGCAGAGCGGGAGTTAGTTACAATGAGCAGTTCTTC. It translates to CASSRAGVSYNEQFF.

The chain uses TRBV7-2 and TRBJ2-1; 10 bases are a match to TRBD2. The germline V gene encodes CDR1 SGHTA and CDR2 FQGNSA. The CDR3 sequence is 18 residues long. With V trimmed by 6 bases and J by 7 bases, 18 bases remained unmatched. CDR3 DNA: TGTGCCAGCAGGACGACTAAGAGGAGCGGGAGGGCCGCAAATGAGCAGTTCTTC. Residues: CASRTTKRSGRAANEQFF.

This chain connects TRBV25-1 to TRBJ2-7; 9 bases agree with TRBD2. The germline gives CDR1 MGHDK, CDR2 SYGVNS. The J segment lost 6 bases and the V segment lost 6 bases, leaving 9 bases of the junction unmatched. The CDR3 spans 14 residues. The CDR3 DNA reads as TGTGCCAGCAGCGTGACTAGCGGCCCTTTCGAGCAGTACTTC. Amino acids: CASSVTSGPFEQYF.

Notes on this clone: Being one base from a much bigger clone, this may be a read error. Other nucleotide sequences from this sample produce the same CDR3. The V and J genes are TRBV20-1 and TRBJ2-5; unclear D gene. The CDR3 length is 10 residues. V was clipped by 3 bases and J by 2 bases, with 1 base between them. The germline CDR1 and CDR2 sequences are DFQATT and SNEGSKA (reference sequence). The CDR3 bases are TGCAGTGCTAGGCAAGAGACCCAGTACTTC. Protein sequence: CSARQETQYF.